This T cell receptor (beta chain) was identified in a study of monozygotic twins with inflammatory bowel disease. Germline V gene sequence: CDR1 SGHNT, CDR2 YYREEE (reference sequence). This CDR3 comprises 14 residues. In regard to this clonotype: Its antigen is undetermined.

Donors gave around 2.6 ml of blood apiece. TCRdb reprocessed the 5' RACE reads and keeps a single row for each CDR3 protein, giving no DNA. Its table lists 150,000 or so distinct CDR3 sequences. Overall study findings and caveats: Compared with healthy co-twins, IBD patients showed reduced TCRbeta repertoire diversity by inverse Simpson.

This TCR came from a human donor with ulcerative colitis or Crohn's disease, or a healthy co-twin of an affected twin (not recorded which). V and J are TRBV5-4 and TRBJ1-2. Material for sequencing was blood. CDR3 sequence reads: CASSLDGGTYGYTF.